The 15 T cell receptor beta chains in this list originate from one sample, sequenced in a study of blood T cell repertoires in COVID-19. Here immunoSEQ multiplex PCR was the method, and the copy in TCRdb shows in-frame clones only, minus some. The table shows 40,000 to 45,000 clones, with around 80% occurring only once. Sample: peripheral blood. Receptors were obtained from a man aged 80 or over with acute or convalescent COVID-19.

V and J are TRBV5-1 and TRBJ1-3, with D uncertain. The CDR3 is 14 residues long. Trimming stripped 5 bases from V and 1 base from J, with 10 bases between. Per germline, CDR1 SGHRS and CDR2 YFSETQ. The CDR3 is CASSPLQSGNTIYF. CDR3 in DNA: TGCGCCAGCAGTCCCCTTCAGTCTGGAAACACCATATATTTT.

The CDR3 sequence: CASSPQVNTEAFF. Here the CDR3 DNA reads TGTGCCAGCAGTCCCCAGGTGAACACTGAAGCTTTCTTT. The genes are TRBV5-4 and TRBJ1-1; D call uncertain. Germline V gives CDR1 SGHNT, CDR2 YYREEE (reference sequence). V was clipped by 5 bases and J by 0 bases, with 8 bases between them. This CDR3 has 13 residues.

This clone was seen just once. The CDR3 loop reads CASSATQETQYF. The CDR3 DNA reads as TGTGCCAGCAGCGCGACACAAGAGACCCAGTACTTC. This chain uses TRBV3-1 (or the pseudogene TRBV3-2) with TRBJ2-5; no clear D. CDR3 length equals 12 residues. The V end lost 5 bases, the J end lost 2 bases, and 6 bases lay between the germline ends. Looked up from germline, CDR1 is LGHDT and CDR2 is YNNKEL (reference sequence).

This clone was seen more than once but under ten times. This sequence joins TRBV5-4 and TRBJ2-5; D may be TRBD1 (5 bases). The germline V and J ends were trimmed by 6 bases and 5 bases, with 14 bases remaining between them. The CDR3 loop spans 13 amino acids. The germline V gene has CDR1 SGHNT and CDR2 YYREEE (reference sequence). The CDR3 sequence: CASNRKGIETQYF. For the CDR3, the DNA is TGTGCCAGCAACAGGAAGGGGATCGAGACCCAGTACTTC.

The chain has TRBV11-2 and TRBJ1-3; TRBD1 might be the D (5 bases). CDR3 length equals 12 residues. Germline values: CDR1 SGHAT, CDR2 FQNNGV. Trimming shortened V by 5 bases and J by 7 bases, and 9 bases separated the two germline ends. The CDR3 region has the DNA TGTGCCAGCAGCAAACAGGAGAACACCATATATTTT. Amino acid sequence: CASSKQENTIYF.

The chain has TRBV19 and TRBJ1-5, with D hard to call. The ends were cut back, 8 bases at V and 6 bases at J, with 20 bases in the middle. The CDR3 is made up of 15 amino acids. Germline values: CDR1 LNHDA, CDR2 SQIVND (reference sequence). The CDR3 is CASQEGGTITQPQHF. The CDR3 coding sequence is TGTGCCAGTCAAGAGGGAGGCACGATAACTCAGCCCCAGCATTTT.

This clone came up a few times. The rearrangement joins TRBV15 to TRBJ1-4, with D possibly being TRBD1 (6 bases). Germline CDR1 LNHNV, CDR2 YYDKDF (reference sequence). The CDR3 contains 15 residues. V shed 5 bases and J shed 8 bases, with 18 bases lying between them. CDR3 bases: TGTGCCACCAGCCCGCTTGCCGGACAGTTGGAAAAACTGTTTTTT. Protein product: CATSPLAGQLEKLFF.

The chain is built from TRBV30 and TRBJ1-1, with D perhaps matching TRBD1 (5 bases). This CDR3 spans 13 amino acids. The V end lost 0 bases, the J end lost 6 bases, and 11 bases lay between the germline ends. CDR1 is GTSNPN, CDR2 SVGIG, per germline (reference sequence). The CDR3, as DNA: TGTGCCTGGAGTGTGGGGGGGAGCTCTGAAGCTTTCTTT. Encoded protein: CAWSVGGSSEAFF.

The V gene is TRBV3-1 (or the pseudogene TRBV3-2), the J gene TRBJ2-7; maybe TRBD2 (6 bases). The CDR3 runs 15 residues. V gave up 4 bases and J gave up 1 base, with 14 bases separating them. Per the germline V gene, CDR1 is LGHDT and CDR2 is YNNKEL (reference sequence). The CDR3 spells CASSPSDGSSYEQYF. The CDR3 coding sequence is TGTGCCAGCAGCCCGTCTGACGGGAGTTCCTACGAGCAGTACTTC.

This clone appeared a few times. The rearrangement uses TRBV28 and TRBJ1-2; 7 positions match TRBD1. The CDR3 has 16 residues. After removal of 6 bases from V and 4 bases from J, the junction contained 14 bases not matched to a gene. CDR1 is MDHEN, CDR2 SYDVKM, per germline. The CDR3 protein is CASRPSGQTKLYGYTF. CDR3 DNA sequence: TGTGCCAGCAGGCCATCGGGACAGACTAAGCTCTATGGCTACACCTTC.

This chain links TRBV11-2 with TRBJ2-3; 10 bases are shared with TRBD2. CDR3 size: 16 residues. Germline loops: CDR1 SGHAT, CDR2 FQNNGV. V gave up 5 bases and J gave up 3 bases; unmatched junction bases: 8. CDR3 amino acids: CASSPKAGGRTDTQYF. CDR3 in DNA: TGTGCCAGCAGCCCAAAAGCGGGGGGGCGGACAGATACGCAGTATTTT.

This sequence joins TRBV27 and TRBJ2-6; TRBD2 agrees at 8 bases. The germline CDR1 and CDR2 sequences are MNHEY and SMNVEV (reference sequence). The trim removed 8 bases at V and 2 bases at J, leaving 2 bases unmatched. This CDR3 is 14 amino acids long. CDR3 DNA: TGTGCCAGCGGTAGCGGGACTGGGGCCAACGTCCTGACTTTC. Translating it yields CASGSGTGANVLTF.

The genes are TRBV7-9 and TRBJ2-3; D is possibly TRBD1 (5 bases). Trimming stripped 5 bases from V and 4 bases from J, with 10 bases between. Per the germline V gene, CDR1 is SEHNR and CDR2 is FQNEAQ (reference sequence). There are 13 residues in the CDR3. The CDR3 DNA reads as TGTGCCAGCAGCCCTTCAGGGTCAGATACGCAGTATTTT. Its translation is CASSPSGSDTQYF.

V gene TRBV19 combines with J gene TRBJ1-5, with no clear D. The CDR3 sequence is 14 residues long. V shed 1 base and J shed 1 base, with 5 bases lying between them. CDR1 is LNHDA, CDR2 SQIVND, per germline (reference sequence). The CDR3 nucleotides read TGTGCCAGTAGTATAGGAGGGAGCAATCAGCCCCAGCATTTT. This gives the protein CASSIGGSNQPQHF.

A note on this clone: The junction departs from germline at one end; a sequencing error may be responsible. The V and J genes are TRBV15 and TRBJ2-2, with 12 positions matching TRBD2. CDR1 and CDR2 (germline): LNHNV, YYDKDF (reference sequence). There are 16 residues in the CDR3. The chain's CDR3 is CAASQGLAGPTGELFF. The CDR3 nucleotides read TGTGCCGCCAGTCAAGGACTAGCGGGACCCACCGGGGAGCTGTTTTTT.